These 7 T cell receptor beta chains came from one sample sequenced in a study of OX40 agonist ivuxolimab in advanced cancers. Produced via immunoSEQ multiplex PCR; TCRdb's table is partial and in-frame only. The sample holds more than 75,000 clones, about 85% seen once. The sequences come from CD4+ or CD8+ T cells sorted from blood, collected in a trial of the OX40 agonist ivuxolimab. The receptors derive from an adult with an advanced solid tumor such as melanoma, head and neck, liver or kidney cancer.

The rearrangement joins TRBV7-2 to TRBJ1-5, with 7 bases that match TRBD1. The V and J ends lost 8 bases and 4 bases, in that order; junction bases with no gene match: 11. The CDR3 has 15 amino acids. The germline V gene has CDR1 SGHTA and CDR2 FQGNSA. This CDR3 is CASSSGGGDNQPQHF. DNA for the CDR3: TGTGCCAGCTCCTCAGGGGGTGGGGATAATCAGCCCCAGCATTTT.

The rearrangement joins TRBV18 to TRBJ2-4, with TRBD1 matching 8 bases. CDR3 length: 15 residues. The ends lost 3 bases at V and 2 bases at J; junction bases unmatched: 3. Germline values: CDR1 KGHSH, CDR2 LQKENI. The CDR3 DNA follows: TGTGCCAGCTCACCTGGACAGGGTCCCAAAAACATTCAGTACTTC. Its translation is CASSPGQGPKNIQYF.

The V and J genes are TRBV9 and TRBJ2-3, with D possibly TRBD1 on 6 matching bases. V was clipped by 3 bases and J by 5 bases, with 7 bases between them. Germline CDR1 and CDR2: SGDLS and YYNGEE. CDR3 length: 12 residues. In DNA form, the CDR3 reads TGTGCCAGCAGCGACAGGGAAGATACGCAGTATTTT. Its translation is CASSDREDTQYF. Drawing the rest from reference TRBV9 and TRBJ2-3, the complete variable domain is DSGVTQTPKHLITATGQRVTLRCSPRSGDLSVYWYQQSLDQGLQFLIQYYNGEERAKGNILERFSAQQFPDLHSELNLSSLELGDSALYFCASSDREDTQYFGPGTRLTVL.

For this clone: The same CDR3 arises from other DNA sequences in this sample as well. V usage is TRBV6-5 and J usage is TRBJ2-7; TRBD1 matches at 9 bases. Germline-derived CDR1 and CDR2 are MNHEY and SVGAGI. V trimming: 6 bases; J trimming: 0 bases; junction bases outside the gene matches: 3. The CDR3 totals 14 residues. The CDR3 DNA reads TGTGCCAGCAGGCGGACAGGGGACTCCTACGAGCAGTACGTC. Translated, it gives CASRRTGDSYEQYV.

The chain combines TRBV13 with TRBJ1-5; D gene unclear. Germline assignment: CDR1 PRHDT and CDR2 FYEKMQ (reference sequence). V was clipped by 3 bases and J by 0 bases, with 9 bases between them. The CDR3 has 15 amino acids. CDR3 in DNA: TGTGCCAGCAGCTTGGGGTCCGATAGCAATCAGCCCCAGCATTTT. Translation: CASSLGSDSNQPQHF.

The V call is TRBV5-1, the J call TRBJ2-1; D is unresolved. V dropped 1 base and J dropped 0 bases, with 8 bases sitting between them. The CDR3 contains 15 residues. Germline V gene sequence: CDR1 SGHRS, CDR2 YFSETQ. CDR3 in amino acids: CASSLSGSSYNEQFF. The CDR3 DNA sequence: TGCGCCAGCAGCTTGAGTGGAAGCTCCTACAATGAGCAGTTCTTC.

The V call is TRBV5-4, the J call TRBJ2-1, with D perhaps TRBD2 (6 bases). Between the trimmed V and J ends, which lost 0 bases and 0 bases, there was a span of 10 bases. This CDR3 is 16 amino acids long. Germline loops: CDR1 SGHNT, CDR2 YYREEE (reference sequence). CDR3 sequence reads: CASSLGAGSSYNEQFF. DNA of the CDR3: TGTGCCAGCAGCTTGGGGGCGGGGAGCTCCTACAATGAGCAGTTCTTC.